These 7 T cell receptor beta chains were sequenced from one sample in a study of CXCR3-negative and CXCR3-positive naive CD8 T cells. Study-wide results and caveats: Hydrophobicity was higher for TRB CDR3s found in CXCR3-positive naive cells than in CXCR3-negative naive cells.

Antigens of these TCRs are unknown. cDNA libraries for TRB were generated by 5' RACE incorporating UMI labels. TCRdb re-analyzed the 5' RACE reads; it lists each CDR3 protein once, without DNA. Reported are about 120,000 distinct CDR3 sequences; the ten largest clones contain about 0.35%. Sequencing was done on a sample of naive CXCR3+ CD8+ T cells from blood. Subset reported: CD45RO-CCR7+CD27+CD95- naive CD8+ T cells expressing CXCR3 (TNR3+). All receptors come from a human donor in good health. Some clones in this sample may be carry-over from other donors' samples.

The rearrangement uses TRBV24-1 and TRBJ2-2; TCRdb picks TRBD1, but there is no DNA to check that call. From germline, CDR1 is KGHDR and CDR2 SFDVKD. The CDR3 consists of 16 residues. The CDR3 sequence is CATSDFIDRGTGELFF.

The chain combines TRBV7-9 with TRBJ2-7; the TCRdb D gene call, TRBD1, has no DNA to confirm it. The CDR3 is 16 residues long. Germline CDR1 and CDR2: SEHNR and FQNEAQ (reference sequence). The CDR3 reads CASSLALVVQGSEQYF.

The chain is built from TRBV28 and TRBJ2-1; the D call of TRBD1 rests on TCRdb alone, since no DNA is present to check it. Germline CDR1 MDHEN, CDR2 SYDVKM. The CDR3 runs 17 residues. The CDR3 loop reads CASRIWREGHGYNEQFF.

The chain links TRBV13 to TRBJ2-1. This CDR3 is 11 amino acids long. The germline CDR1 and CDR2 sequences are PRHDT and FYEKMQ (reference sequence). The CDR3: CASSLVSGQFF.

This chain uses TRBV15 with TRBJ2-2; TCRdb reports TRBD1, a call that lacks DNA to check it against. The CDR3 has 14 residues. Germline V lookup: CDR1 LNHNV, CDR2 YYDKDF (reference sequence). The CDR3 sequence is CATSRVGGTGELFF.

The chain carries TRBV28 and TRBJ2-3; with no DNA, the TCRdb D assignment of TRBD2 cannot be verified. The CDR3 runs 19 residues. CDR1 and CDR2 from the germline V gene are MDHEN and SYDVKM. The CDR3 sequence: CASSPLGTSGRSSTDTQYF.

This chain's CDR3 is CASSQEKGAVYEQYF. The J gene is TRBJ2-7, the V gene TRBV4-3; TCRdb reports TRBD1, a call that lacks DNA to check it against. Germline assignment: CDR1 LGHNA and CDR2 YSLEER. This CDR3 comprises 15 residues.